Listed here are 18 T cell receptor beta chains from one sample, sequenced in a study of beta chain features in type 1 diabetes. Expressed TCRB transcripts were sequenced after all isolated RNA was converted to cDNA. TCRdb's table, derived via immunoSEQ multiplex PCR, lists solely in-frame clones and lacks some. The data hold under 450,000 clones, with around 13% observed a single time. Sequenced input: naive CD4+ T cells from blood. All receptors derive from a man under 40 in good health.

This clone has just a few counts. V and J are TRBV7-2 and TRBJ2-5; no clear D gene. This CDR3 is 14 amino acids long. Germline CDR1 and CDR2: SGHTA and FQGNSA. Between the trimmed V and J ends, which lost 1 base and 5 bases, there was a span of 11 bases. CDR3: CASSLDYRAETQYF. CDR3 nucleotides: TGTGCCAGCAGCTTAGACTATCGGGCGGAGACCCAGTACTTC.

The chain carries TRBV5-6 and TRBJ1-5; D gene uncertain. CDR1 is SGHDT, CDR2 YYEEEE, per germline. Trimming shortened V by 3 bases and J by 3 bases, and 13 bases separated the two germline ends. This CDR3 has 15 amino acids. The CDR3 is CASSWGGRYNQPQHF. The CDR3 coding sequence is TGTGCCAGCAGCTGGGGTGGACGGTACAATCAGCCCCAGCATTTT.

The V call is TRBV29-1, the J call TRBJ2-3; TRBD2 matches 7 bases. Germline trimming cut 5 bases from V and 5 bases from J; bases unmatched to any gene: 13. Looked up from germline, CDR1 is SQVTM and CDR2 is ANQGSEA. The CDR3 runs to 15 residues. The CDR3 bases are TGCAGCGTTTTTAGCGGGTCCCGGCCAGGAGATACGCAGTATTTT. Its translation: CSVFSGSRPGDTQYF.

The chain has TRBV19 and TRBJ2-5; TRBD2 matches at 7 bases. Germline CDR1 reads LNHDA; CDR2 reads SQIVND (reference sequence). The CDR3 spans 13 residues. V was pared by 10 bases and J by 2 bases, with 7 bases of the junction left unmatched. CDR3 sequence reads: CATALARQETQYF. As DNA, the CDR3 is TGTGCCACCGCACTAGCGCGACAAGAGACCCAGTACTTC.

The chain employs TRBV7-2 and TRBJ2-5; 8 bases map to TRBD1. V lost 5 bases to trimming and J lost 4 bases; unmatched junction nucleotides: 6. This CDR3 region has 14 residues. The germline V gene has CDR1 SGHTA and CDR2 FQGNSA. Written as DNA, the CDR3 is TGTGCCAGCAGCGTTGGACAGGGCAGAGAGACCCAGTACTTC. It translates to CASSVGQGRETQYF.

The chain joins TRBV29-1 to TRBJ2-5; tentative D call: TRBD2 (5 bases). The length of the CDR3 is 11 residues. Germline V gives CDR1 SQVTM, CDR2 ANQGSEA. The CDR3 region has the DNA TGCAGTGGGTGGCGGGAAGAGACCCAGTACTTC. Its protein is CSGWREETQYF.

This chain's CDR3 is CASSRRATSETQYF. The CDR3 DNA reads as TGTGCCAGCAGTCGACGGGCGACGTCAGAGACCCAGTACTTC. The V and J genes are TRBV6-5 and TRBJ2-5; D is undetermined. The CDR3 totals 14 residues. The germline CDR1 and CDR2 sequences are MNHEY and SVGAGI. Deletions cut 5 bases from V and 4 bases from J, with 14 bases between.

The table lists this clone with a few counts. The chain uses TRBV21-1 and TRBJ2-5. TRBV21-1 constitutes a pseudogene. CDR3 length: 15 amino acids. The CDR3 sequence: CASRTSEGLWETQYF. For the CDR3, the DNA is TGTGCCAGCAGAACGAGTGAAGGGTTGTGGGAGACCCAGTACTTC.

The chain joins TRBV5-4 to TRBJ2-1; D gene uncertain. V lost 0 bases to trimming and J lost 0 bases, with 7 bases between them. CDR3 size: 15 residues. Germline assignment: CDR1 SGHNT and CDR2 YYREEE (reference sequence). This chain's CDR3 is CASSLDTNSYNEQFF. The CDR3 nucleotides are TGTGCCAGCAGCTTGGACACCAACTCCTACAATGAGCAGTTCTTC.

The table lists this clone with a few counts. In DNA, the CDR3 is TGTGCCTGGAGAACGACAGGGGCGGGAAACACCATATATTTT. Translation gives CAWRTTGAGNTIYF. The rearrangement joins TRBV30 to TRBJ1-3, with TRBD1 matching over 8 bases. Germline-derived CDR1 and CDR2 are GTSNPN and SVGIG (reference sequence). CDR3 length: 14 amino acids. V lost 3 bases, J lost 4 bases, and 5 bases stayed unmatched.

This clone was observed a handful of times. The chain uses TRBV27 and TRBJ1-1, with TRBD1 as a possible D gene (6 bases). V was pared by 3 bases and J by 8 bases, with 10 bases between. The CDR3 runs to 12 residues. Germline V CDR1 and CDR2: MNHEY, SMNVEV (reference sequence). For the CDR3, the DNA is TGTGCCAGCAGTTTGACAGGAGGAGAAGCTTTCTTT. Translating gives CASSLTGGEAFF.

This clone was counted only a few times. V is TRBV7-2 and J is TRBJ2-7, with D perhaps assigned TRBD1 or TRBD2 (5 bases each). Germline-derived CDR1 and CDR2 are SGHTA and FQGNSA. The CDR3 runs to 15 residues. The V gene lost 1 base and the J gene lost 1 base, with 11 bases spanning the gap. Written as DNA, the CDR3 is TGTGCCAGCAGCTTAGTCGTGGGACCATCCTACGAGCAGTACGTC. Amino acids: CASSLVVGPSYEQYV.

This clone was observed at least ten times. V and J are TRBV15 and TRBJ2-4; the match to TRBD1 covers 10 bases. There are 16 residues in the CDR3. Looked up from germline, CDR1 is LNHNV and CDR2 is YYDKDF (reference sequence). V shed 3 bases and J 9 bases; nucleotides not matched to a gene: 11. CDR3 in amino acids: CATSRGRDRGPLIQYF. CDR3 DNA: TGTGCCACCAGCAGGGGCCGGGACAGGGGTCCTCTCATTCAGTACTTC.

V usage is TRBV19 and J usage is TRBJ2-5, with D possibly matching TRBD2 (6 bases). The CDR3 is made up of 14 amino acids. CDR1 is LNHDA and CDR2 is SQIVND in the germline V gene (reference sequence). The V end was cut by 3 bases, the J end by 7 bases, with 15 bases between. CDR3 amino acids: CASSIVGRSRTQYF. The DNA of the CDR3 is TGTGCCAGTAGTATCGTGGGGAGGTCGCGGACCCAGTACTTC.

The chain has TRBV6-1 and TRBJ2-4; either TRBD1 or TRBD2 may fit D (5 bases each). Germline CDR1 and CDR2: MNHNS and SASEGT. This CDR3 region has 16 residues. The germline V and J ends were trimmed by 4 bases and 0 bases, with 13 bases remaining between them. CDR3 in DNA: TGTGCCAGCAGTGCTTTAGGGGCGGGAGCCAAAAACATTCAGTACTTC. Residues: CASSALGAGAKNIQYF.

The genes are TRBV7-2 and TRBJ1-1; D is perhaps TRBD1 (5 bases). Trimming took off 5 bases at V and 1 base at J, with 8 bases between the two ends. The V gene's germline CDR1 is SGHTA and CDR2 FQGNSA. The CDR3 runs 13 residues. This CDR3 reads CASSRDGNTEAFF. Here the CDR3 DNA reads TGTGCCAGCAGCCGGGACGGGAACACTGAAGCTTTCTTT.

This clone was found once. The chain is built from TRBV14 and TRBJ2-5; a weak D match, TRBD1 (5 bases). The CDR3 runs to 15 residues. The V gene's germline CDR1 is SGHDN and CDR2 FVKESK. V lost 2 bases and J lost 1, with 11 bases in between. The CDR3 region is CASSQLGDFQETQYF. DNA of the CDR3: TGTGCCAGCAGCCAACTAGGGGATTTCCAAGAGACCCAGTACTTC.

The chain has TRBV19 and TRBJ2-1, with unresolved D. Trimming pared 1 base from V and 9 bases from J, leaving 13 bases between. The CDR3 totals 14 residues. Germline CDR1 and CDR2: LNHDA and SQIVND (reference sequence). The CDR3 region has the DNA TGTGCCAGTAGTATAGTGGGTCCGATAGGTGAGCAGTTCTTC. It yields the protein CASSIVGPIGEQFF.